This TCR beta chain was documented in a study of identifying expanded T cells in peripheral blood. General study results and limits: Variance in clone template counts between approximately 2-week samples significantly increased with total template count across all healthy donors. Differentially abundant clones: about 1.3 between replicates, about 15 at around 14 days, 19 to 20 at four.

Sequencing used immunoSEQ multiplex PCR; TCRdb keeps in-frame clones, though not all of them. The top ten clones hold over 15% of a sample with about 78,000 clones, more than 70% of them seen once. Concerning this clone itself: As yet, its antigen is unknown.

The CDR3 has 16 residues. The germline gives CDR1 MNHEY, CDR2 SVGAGI. The V end was cut by 2 bases, the J end by 6 bases, with 18 bases between. This sequence joins TRBV6-5 and TRBJ2-3, with a tentative D call TRBD1 (5 bases). The sequence came from a person between 18 and 69 years old in good health. Material for sequencing was blood. The DNA of the CDR3 is TGTGCCAGCAGTTACGAAGGGGTCTCCGGTTACGATACGCAGTATTTT. Translating gives CASSYEGVSGYDTQYF.